This T cell receptor (beta chain) was recorded in a study of shared clonotypes between healthy human individuals. About 200 ng DNA, 30,000 to 35,000 T cell genomes, went into each sorted-subset replicate PCR. Some clones are missing from TCRdb's copy, which holds only in-frame ones; the method was immunoSEQ multiplex PCR. This table holds approximately 2.5 million clones, around 90% found once. Of note for this clone: Its antigen is undetermined.

Study conclusions and caveats: Memory subsets generally showed lower estimated richness than naive subsets. Despite large depth, sorted-subset datasets appeared incompletely sequenced. Against clonotypes common to all four donors, non-shared ones had lower generation probabilities.

This CDR3 has 16 residues. Trimming stripped 0 bases from V and 2 bases from J, with 11 bases between. Per germline, CDR1 MGHRA and CDR2 YSYEKL. The sequence derives from a man aged 18 to 29 in good health. Sequencing input: naive CD4+ T cells sorted from blood. Stated subset: CD45RA+ positively selected. The chain recombines TRBV4-1 with TRBJ1-5; no clear D. This CDR3 is CASSQEANLGNQPQHF. For the CDR3, the DNA is TGCGCCAGCAGCCAAGAAGCTAACCTCGGCAATCAGCCCCAGCATTTT.